This T cell receptor (beta chain) stems from a study of cytomegalovirus exposure and HLA in healthy donors. V lost 5 bases, J lost 4 bases, and 3 bases stayed unmatched. The CDR3 runs 16 residues. Germline lookup yields CDR1 SNHLY and CDR2 FYNNEI. Study-level results: Indistinguishability led to the exclusion of some V segments, TRBV6-2 and TRBV6-3 included. Analysis performed later found 15,000 or so TCR beta sequences associated with HLA alleles at 0.05 false discovery rate.

Primers for the PCR totalled 60 Vbeta and 13 Jbeta. Only in-frame clones appear in the TCRdb table, and some are missing; sequencing was by immunoSEQ multiplex PCR. The sample spans roughly 70,000 clones; the ten largest clones claim approximately 2.9%. With respect to this clone: Its matching antigen is unknown.

The chain joins TRBV2 to TRBJ2-3, with 16 positions matching TRBD2. The sequencing sample was made of PBMCs. The receptor's source is a man aged 40-50 years in good health and CMV-seronegative. The CDR3 nucleotides read TGTGCCAGCAGTAGAGGGACTAGCGGGGGGGCAGATACGCAGTATTTT. Translating it yields CASSRGTSGGADTQYF. Drawing the rest from reference TRBV2 and TRBJ2-3, the complete variable domain is EPEVTQTPSHQVTQMGQEVILRCVPISNHLYFYWYRQILGQKVEFLVSFYNNEISEKSEIFDDQFSVERPDGSNFTLKIRSTKLEDSAMYFCASSRGTSGGADTQYFGPGTRLTVL.